This T cell receptor beta chain was captured by sequencing in a study of cytomegalovirus exposure and HLA in healthy donors. Study-level findings and limits: Some public TCRs appeared in many individuals, while most sequences were rare. An apparent linkage of common viral pathogens to several of the most significant clusters emerged in a later analysis. Later analysis identified about 15,000 TCR beta sequences associated with HLA alleles, using a false discovery rate threshold of 0.05. Certain sequence variants were highly shared and formed a cluster, and this cluster was likely a sequencing artifact.

The germline CDR1 and CDR2 sequences are MDHEN and SYDVKM. V lost 2 bases and J lost 3, with 11 bases in between. This CDR3 contains 14 residues. The PCR had 60 Vbeta and 13 Jbeta primers. Only in-frame clones appear in the TCRdb table, and some are missing; sequencing was by immunoSEQ multiplex PCR. The table has around 130,000 clones, around 80% seen once; the top ten hold 5% to 6.5%. This clone has only one observation. Antigen specificity is unknown. The TCR was taken from a young man in good health and CMV-seronegative. V and J are TRBV28 and TRBJ2-7; perhaps TRBD1 as D (5 bases). The sequenced sample consisted of PBMCs. For the CDR3, the DNA is TGTGCCAGCAGTTTACAGGGTAAGGTCTACGAGCAGTACTTC. It translates to CASSLQGKVYEQYF.